The 16 T cell receptor beta chains listed next were all sequenced from one sample in a study of cytomegalovirus exposure and HLA in healthy donors. 60 Vbeta and 13 Jbeta primers were used in PCR. Sequencing was performed with immunoSEQ multiplex PCR; in TCRdb, only in-frame clones are kept and a portion is missing. Found here are over 150,000 clones, 80% of them singletons; the top ten hold about 9.5%. Material for sequencing was PBMCs. The receptors derive from a man aged 18 to 35 in good health and CMV-seropositive.

The chain recombines TRBV4-3 with TRBJ1-1; 7 bases are shared with TRBD1. V trimming: 4 bases; J trimming: 2 bases; junction bases outside the gene matches: 7. This CDR3 spans 15 amino acids. CDR1 and CDR2 from the germline V gene are LGHNA and YSLEER. Here the CDR3 reads CASSRLQGRNTEAFF. For the CDR3, the DNA is TGCGCCAGCAGCCGCTTACAGGGGCGAAACACTGAAGCTTTCTTT.

V is TRBV9 and J is TRBJ1-3, with D possibly TRBD1 on 5 matching bases. CDR3 length equals 15 residues. The germline V gene has CDR1 SGDLS and CDR2 YYNGEE. Deletions cut 3 bases from V and 0 bases from J, with 10 bases between. This CDR3 is CASSDGRVSGNTIYF. CDR3 bases: TGTGCCAGCAGCGACGGCAGGGTCTCTGGAAACACCATATATTTT.

The chain is built from TRBV18 and TRBJ1-6, with a possible D match to TRBD1 (6 bases). The CDR3 contains 16 residues. V dropped 5 bases and J dropped 0 bases, with 11 bases sitting between them. From germline, CDR1 is KGHSH and CDR2 LQKENI. The CDR3 here is CASSIDRSSYNSPLHF. The DNA for the CDR3 is TGTGCCAGCTCAATAGACAGGAGCTCCTATAATTCACCCCTCCACTTT.

This chain uses TRBV18 with TRBJ1-3; D unresolved. Germline V gives CDR1 KGHSH, CDR2 LQKENI. The CDR3 runs to 15 residues. Trimming took 2 bases from V and 4 from J, leaving 12 bases between them. In DNA, the CDR3 is TGTGCCAGCTCACCAGCCGGTGATACGGGAAACACCATATATTTT. Translated: CASSPAGDTGNTIYF. The whole variable domain, filled in from reference TRBV18 and TRBJ1-3, reads NAGVMQNPRHLVRRRGQEARLRCSPMKGHSHVYWYRQLPEEGLKFMVYLQKENIIDESGMPKERFSAEFPKEGPSILRIQQVVRGDSAAYFCASSPAGDTGNTIYFGEGSWLTVV.

This clone appeared a single time. The chain uses TRBV13 and TRBJ1-3; tentative D call: TRBD1 (6 bases). V lost 5 bases, J lost 0 bases, and 11 bases lay in between. CDR1 is PRHDT and CDR2 is FYEKMQ in the germline V gene (reference sequence). CDR3 length equals 15 residues. The CDR3 sequence: CASSLGAYSGNTIYF. CDR3 DNA: TGTGCCAGCAGCCTGGGGGCCTACTCTGGAAACACCATATATTTT.

This clone was picked up a small number of times. The CDR3 region has the DNA TGTGCCACCAGCAGAGGGCTAGCGGGGCCCTCCTACGAGCAGTACTTC. This codes for CATSRGLAGPSYEQYF. The chain joins TRBV15 to TRBJ2-7; 9 bases map to TRBD2. CDR3 length: 16 amino acids. Looked up from germline, CDR1 is LNHNV and CDR2 is YYDKDF (reference sequence). With V trimmed by 1 base and J by 0 bases, 4 bases remained unmatched. Variable domain in full (rest from reference TRBV15 and TRBJ2-7): DAMVIQNPRYQVTQFGKPVTLSCSQTLNHNVMYWYQQKSSQAPKLLFHYYDKDFNNEADTPDNFQSRRPNTSFCFLDIRSPGLGDTAMYLCATSRGLAGPSYEQYFGPGTRLTVT.

V usage is TRBV5-5 and J usage is TRBJ2-1; 11 positions match TRBD1. Germline V CDR1 and CDR2: SGHKS, YYEKEE (reference sequence). This CDR3 has 11 residues. The V segment lost 3 bases and the J segment 15 bases; nucleotides outside the gene matches: 2. The chain's CDR3 is CASSYGQGAFF. As DNA, the CDR3 is TGTGCCAGCAGCTACGGACAGGGGGCGTTCTTC.

The chain recombines TRBV25-1 with TRBJ2-1; unclear D gene. This CDR3 spans 18 amino acids. V was shortened by 5 bases and J by 4 bases, with 24 bases between the two germline ends. The germline V gene encodes CDR1 MGHDK and CDR2 SYGVNS. The CDR3 DNA is TGTGCCAGCAGTCCCCCACGTGTAGTAATGCGCGGTTACAATGAGCAGTTCTTC. This gives the protein CASSPPRVVMRGYNEQFF.

Only one count was recorded for this clone. In DNA form, the CDR3 reads TGTGCCAGCAGTTCTCTGTCGGGGGGGATTTATGAAGCTTTCTTT. Amino acid sequence: CASSSLSGGIYEAFF. The chain recombines TRBV6-5 with TRBJ1-1; tentatively, D is TRBD1 (5 bases). This CDR3 contains 15 residues. V gave up 4 bases and J gave up 7 bases, with 19 bases separating them. Germline V gives CDR1 MNHEY, CDR2 SVGAGI.

The genes are TRBV18 and TRBJ1-1; tentative D call: TRBD1 (5 bases). V was cut by 4 bases and J by 0 bases, with 9 bases left in between. The CDR3 sequence is 14 residues long. Germline lookup yields CDR1 KGHSH and CDR2 LQKENI. CDR3 in amino acids: CASSRQGMNTEAFF. The CDR3 DNA follows: TGTGCCAGCTCACGCCAGGGTATGAACACTGAAGCTTTCTTT.

This clone was observed a few times. The rearrangement joins TRBV5-5 to TRBJ1-5; 8 nucleotides match TRBD1. The CDR3 runs to 14 residues. V lost 0 bases and J lost 7; bases outside the gene matches: 3. Germline V gives CDR1 SGHKS, CDR2 YYEKEE (reference sequence). CDR3 bases: TGTGCCAGCAGCTTGGGACAGGGGTCGCAGCCCCAGCATTTT. Its protein product is CASSLGQGSQPQHF.

There are a few counts of this clone. The chain combines TRBV2 with TRBJ1-3; 7 bases match TRBD1. This CDR3 is 15 amino acids long. Germline V CDR1 and CDR2: SNHLY, FYNNEI. V shed 9 bases, J shed 3 bases, and the junction held 11 bases outside the gene matches. The CDR3, as DNA: TGTGCCAGTAGCCTGAAAAGGGGGCATGGAAACACCATATATTTT. Translation: CASSLKRGHGNTIYF.

V usage is TRBV6-6 and J usage is TRBJ2-5, with TRBD1 identical over 8 bases. The J call may be incorrect, as the DNA end agrees better with TRBJ2-7. The CDR3 is 14 residues long. Germline CDR1 and CDR2: MNHNY and SVGAGI (reference sequence). The CDR3 nucleotides are TGTGCCAGCAGCCGAGGACAGGGAGCCTACGAGCAGTACTTC. Encoded protein: CASSRGQGAYEQYF.

The chain joins TRBV19 to TRBJ2-1, with TRBD2 matching 11 bases. CDR1 is LNHDA and CDR2 is SQIVND in the germline V gene (reference sequence). Germline trimming cut 5 bases from V and 3 bases from J; bases unmatched to any gene: 3. The CDR3 is 15 amino acids. DNA for the CDR3: TGTGCCAGTAGTCTAGCGGGAGGTAACTACAATGAGCAGTTCTTC. Protein: CASSLAGGNYNEQFF.

This clone occurred once. J is TRBJ1-1 and V is TRBV29-1, with TRBD1 identical over 7 bases. The CDR3 has 13 residues. Germline-derived CDR1 and CDR2 are SQVTM and ANQGSEA. Trimming cost V 6 bases and J 4 bases; bases outside gene matches: 8. The CDR3 reads CSVDQQGFTEAFF. DNA for the CDR3: TGCAGCGTGGACCAACAGGGGTTCACTGAAGCTTTCTTT.

The genes are TRBV27 and TRBJ1-1; 11 nucleotides agree with TRBD1. Germline V CDR1 and CDR2: MNHEY, SMNVEV (reference sequence). With V trimmed by 5 bases and J by 2 bases, 4 bases remained unmatched. This CDR3 has 15 amino acids. DNA of the CDR3: TGTGCCAGCAGTCGGGGGACAGGGGGAAACACTGAAGCTTTCTTT. Translating gives CASSRGTGGNTEAFF.